This entry concerns a single T cell receptor (beta chain). This sample is drawn from a study of blood T cell repertoires in COVID-19. Study as a whole: Sample material is recorded as cDNA or gDNA derived from T cells, B-cell-depleted T cells, or PBMCs.

V lost 2 bases, J lost 1 base, and 3 bases stayed unmatched. Germline-derived CDR1 and CDR2 are LGHNA and YSLEER. The CDR3 length is 15 residues. Authors' analysis steps: It was from reference gene primer amplification that nucleated cell counts were estimated. The assay was immunoSEQ multiplex PCR, and TCRdb's table has in-frame clones only and misses some. The V and J calls and clone size come from that table; D and trimming were worked out from the DNA. The sample lists around 110,000 clones; about nine tenths were seen once. Sequenced input: peripheral blood. This TCR was sampled from a human donor with active COVID-19. The donor label of this sample is uncertain. This chain uses TRBV4-3 with TRBJ1-1; 8 nucleotides agree with TRBD1. CDR3: CASSQTGGWNTEAFF. For the CDR3, the DNA is TGCGCCAGCAGCCAAACAGGGGGATGGAACACTGAAGCTTTCTTT.